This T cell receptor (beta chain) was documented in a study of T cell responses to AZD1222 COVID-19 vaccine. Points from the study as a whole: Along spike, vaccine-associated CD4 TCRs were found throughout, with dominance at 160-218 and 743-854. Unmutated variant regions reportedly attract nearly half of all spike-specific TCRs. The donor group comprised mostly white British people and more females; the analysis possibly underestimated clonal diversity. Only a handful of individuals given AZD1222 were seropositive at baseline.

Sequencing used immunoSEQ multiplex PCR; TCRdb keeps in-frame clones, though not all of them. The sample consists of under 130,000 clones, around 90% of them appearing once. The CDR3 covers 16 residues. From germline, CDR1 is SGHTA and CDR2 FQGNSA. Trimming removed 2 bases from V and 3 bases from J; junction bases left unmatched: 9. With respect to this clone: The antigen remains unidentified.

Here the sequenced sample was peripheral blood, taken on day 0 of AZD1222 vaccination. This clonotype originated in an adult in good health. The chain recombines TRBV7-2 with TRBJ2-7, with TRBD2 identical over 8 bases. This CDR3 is CASSLTSGGGVYEQYF. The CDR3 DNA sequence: TGTGCCAGCAGCTTAACTAGCGGAGGCGGGGTCTACGAGCAGTACTTC. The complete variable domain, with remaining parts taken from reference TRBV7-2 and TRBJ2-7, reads GAGVSQSPSNKVTEKGKDVELRCDPISGHTALYWYRQSLGQGLEFLIYFQGNSAPDKSGLPSDRFSAERTGGSVSTLTIQRTQQEDSAVYLCASSLTSGGGVYEQYFGPGTRLTVT.